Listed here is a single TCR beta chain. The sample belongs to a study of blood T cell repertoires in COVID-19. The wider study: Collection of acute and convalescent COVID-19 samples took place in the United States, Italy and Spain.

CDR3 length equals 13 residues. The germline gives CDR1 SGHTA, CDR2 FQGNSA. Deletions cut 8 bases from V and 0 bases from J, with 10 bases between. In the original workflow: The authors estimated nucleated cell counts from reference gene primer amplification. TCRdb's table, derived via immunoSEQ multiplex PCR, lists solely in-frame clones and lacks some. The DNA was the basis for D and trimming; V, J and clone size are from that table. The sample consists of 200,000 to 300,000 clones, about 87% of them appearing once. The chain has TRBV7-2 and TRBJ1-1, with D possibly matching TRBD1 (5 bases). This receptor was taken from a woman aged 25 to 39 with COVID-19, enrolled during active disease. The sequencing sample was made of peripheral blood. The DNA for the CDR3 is TGTGCCAGCGGTGGCAGGGTGAACACTGAAGCTTTCTTT. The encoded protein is CASGGRVNTEAFF.